This entry describes one T cell receptor (beta chain). As yet, its antigen is unknown. The source of the sample is a study of cytomegalovirus exposure and HLA in healthy donors. Overall study context: The study placed 70% to 90% of its 398 genotyped donors in the Caucasian-associated ancestry cluster. General study results and limits: According to a later analysis, donors in an Asian-associated ancestry cluster reportedly had fewer N-insertions than the 666-donor mean. The records held CMV serostatus as the only immune exposure information.

Primers for the PCR totalled 60 Vbeta and 13 Jbeta. TCRdb's table, derived via immunoSEQ multiplex PCR, lists solely in-frame clones and lacks some. The sample has fewer than 150,000 clones, about two thirds seen once. CDR1 and CDR2 (germline): SQVTM, ANQGSEA. The germline V and J ends were trimmed by 3 bases and 9 bases, with 18 bases remaining between them. CDR3 size: 14 residues. Sample: PBMCs. This TCR was recovered from a woman aged 40 to 55 in good health and CMV-seropositive. The V and J genes are TRBV29-1 and TRBJ2-1; TRBD1 might be the D (6 bases). Written as DNA, the CDR3 is TGCAGCGTTGAGAGGCAGGGGCGATCAGCTGAGCAGTTCTTC. Its protein is CSVERQGRSAEQFF.